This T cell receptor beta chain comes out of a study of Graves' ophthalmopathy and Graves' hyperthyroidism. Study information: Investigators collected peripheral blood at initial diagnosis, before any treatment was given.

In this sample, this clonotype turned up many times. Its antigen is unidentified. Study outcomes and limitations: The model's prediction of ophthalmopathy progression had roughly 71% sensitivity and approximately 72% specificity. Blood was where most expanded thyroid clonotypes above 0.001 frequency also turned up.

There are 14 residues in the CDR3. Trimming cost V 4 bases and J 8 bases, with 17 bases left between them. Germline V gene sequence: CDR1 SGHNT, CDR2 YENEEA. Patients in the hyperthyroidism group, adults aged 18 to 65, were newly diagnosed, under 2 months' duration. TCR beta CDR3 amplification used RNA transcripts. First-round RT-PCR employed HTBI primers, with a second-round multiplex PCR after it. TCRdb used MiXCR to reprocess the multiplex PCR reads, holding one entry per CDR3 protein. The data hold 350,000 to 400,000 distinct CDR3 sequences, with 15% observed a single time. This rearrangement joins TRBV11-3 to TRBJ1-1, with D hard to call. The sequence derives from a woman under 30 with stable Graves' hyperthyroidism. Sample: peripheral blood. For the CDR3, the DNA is TGTGCCAGCAGCTCCTCTCTGACGACCCGAGAAGCTTTCTTT. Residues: CASSSSLTTREAFF.